This TCR beta chain was identified during a study of blood T cell repertoires in COVID-19. The junction had 6 bases not matched to a gene; V was cut back by 4 bases and J by 8 bases. In germline, CDR1 is MNHEY, CDR2 SMNVEV (reference sequence). The CDR3 is 15 residues long. Using immunoSEQ multiplex PCR, the repertoire was profiled, and TCRdb retains in-frame clones only, with some absent. The sample lists fewer than 200,000 clones, about 80% seen once, with approximately 10% in the top ten. The sequencing input was peripheral blood. The V and J genes are TRBV27 and TRBJ2-1, with TRBD1 matching over 12 bases. This receptor was taken from a man in his 70s with active or convalescent COVID-19. As DNA, the CDR3 is TGTGCCAGCAGTTCCCCGGGACAGGGGGCGGATGAGCAGTTCTTC. It is translated as CASSSPGQGADEQFF.